Below are 10 T cell receptor beta chains sequenced from a single sample in a study of cytomegalovirus exposure and HLA in healthy donors. The protocol was immunoSEQ multiplex PCR, while the TCRdb copy is restricted to in-frame clones and leaves out a portion. The data hold 90,000 to 150,000 clones, with 86% observed a single time. Specimen: PBMCs. The source is a man between 18 and 29 years old in good health and CMV-seronegative.

The chain combines TRBV10-2 with TRBJ1-2, with TRBD1 matching over 7 bases. This CDR3 spans 13 amino acids. CDR1 WSHSY and CDR2 SAAADI come from the germline V gene. Germline trimming cut 5 bases from V and 2 bases from J; bases unmatched to any gene: 2. The CDR3 DNA reads TGCGCCAGCAGTCCACAGGGGAACTATGGCTACACCTTC. Amino acid sequence: CASSPQGNYGYTF.

This chain uses TRBV10-3 with TRBJ1-1; 8 positions match TRBD1. CDR1 and CDR2 from the germline V gene are ENHRY and SYGVKD. Trimming removed 11 bases from V and 2 bases from J; junction bases left unmatched: 10. This CDR3 contains 14 residues. In DNA, the CDR3 is TGTGCCCACCGCCCAGGGGGCCAAAACACTGAAGCTTTCTTT. Translation: CAHRPGGQNTEAFF.

The chain recombines TRBV9 with TRBJ1-2, with 8 nucleotides matching TRBD1. Germline lookup yields CDR1 SGDLS and CDR2 YYNGEE. Germline trimming cut 5 bases from V and 5 bases from J; bases unmatched to any gene: 11. The CDR3 has 15 residues. The CDR3 reads CASRDDRGKGYGYTF. CDR3 in DNA: TGTGCCAGCAGAGACGACAGGGGTAAAGGGTATGGCTACACCTTC.

V usage is TRBV4-1 and J usage is TRBJ2-2, with D possibly being TRBD1 (5 bases). CDR3 length: 16 residues. V dropped 3 bases and J dropped 6 bases, with 17 bases sitting between them. From germline, CDR1 is MGHRA and CDR2 YSYEKL. The CDR3 sequence: CASSHIRGLEPGELFF. CDR3 in DNA: TGCGCCAGCAGCCACATAAGGGGTTTAGAACCCGGGGAGCTGTTTTTT.

The V gene is TRBV7-8, the J gene TRBJ2-7; a possible D gene is TRBD1 (5 bases). The CDR3 has 14 amino acids. V lost 7 bases to trimming and J lost 1 base, with 14 bases between them. The germline gives CDR1 SGHVS, CDR2 FQNEAQ. CDR3 bases: TGTGCCAGCACAAAAGGGGTTTTGTCCTACGAGCAGTACTTC. Amino acid sequence: CASTKGVLSYEQYF.

This sequence joins TRBV5-1 and TRBJ2-7; 11 bases fit TRBD1. The trim removed 4 bases at V and 6 bases at J, leaving 9 bases unmatched. Germline CDR1 is SGHRS and CDR2 is YFSETQ. CDR3 size: 15 residues. CDR3 nucleotide sequence: TGCGCCAGCAGCCGGACGCCGGACAGGGGGCTCGAGCAGTACTTC. Translating gives CASSRTPDRGLEQYF.

The chain employs TRBV27 and TRBJ1-2, with D maybe TRBD1 (5 bases). Per germline, CDR1 MNHEY and CDR2 SMNVEV (reference sequence). The CDR3 is 14 amino acids. The V end lost 2 bases, the J end lost 4 bases, and 11 bases lay between the germline ends. This CDR3 reads CASSLQGGIYGYTF. Written as DNA, the CDR3 is TGTGCCAGCAGTTTACAGGGCGGGATCTATGGCTACACCTTC.

This clone was picked up one time. The chain combines TRBV6-1 with TRBJ1-3; TRBD1 matches at 10 bases. The CDR3 loop spans 15 amino acids. The J segment lost 0 bases and the V segment lost 7 bases, leaving 3 bases of the junction unmatched. Germline lookup yields CDR1 MNHNS and CDR2 SASEGT. CDR3 in DNA: TGTGCCAGCACCCGGGACAGGGGCTCTGGAAACACCATATATTTT. As protein: CASTRDRGSGNTIYF.

This chain uses TRBV28 with TRBJ1-1, with unresolved D. Trimming cost V 6 bases and J 8 bases, with 25 bases left between them. Germline values: CDR1 MDHEN, CDR2 SYDVKM. The CDR3 loop spans 16 amino acids. The chain's CDR3 is CASSLTLGRAAAEAFF. The CDR3 bases are TGTGCCAGCAGCCTCACCCTGGGGAGGGCGGCGGCCGAAGCTTTCTTT.

V is TRBV30 and J is TRBJ2-7; 8 bases agree with TRBD2. This CDR3 has 12 amino acids. Germline V gene data show CDR1 as GTSNPN and CDR2 as SVGIG (reference sequence). CDR3: CASKGGGPEQYF. In DNA form, the CDR3 reads TGTGCGTCTAAGGGCGGGGGGCCCGAGCAGTACTTC.